The 18 T cell receptor beta chains below were found in one sample sequenced in a study of blood T cell repertoires in COVID-19 (TCRdb year 2020). Library prep was done by the immunoSEQ multiplex PCR assay. TCRdb provides this immuneACCESS table in a form limited to in-frame rearrangements. Some clones are lacking; in checked studies, under half of them reflect an unresolved V gene, and why the rest are absent is not known. A total of approximately 76,000 clones appear in this sample, over 70% of them only once. The leading ten clones occupy approximately 34% of the sample. Sequences were obtained from peripheral blood. The receptor source for this set is a woman in her 70s with acute or convalescent COVID-19.

The chain uses TRBV5-1 and TRBJ2-1, with 7 bases lining up with TRBD2. The CDR3 consists of 16 residues. V lost 3 bases to trimming and J lost 7 bases; unmatched junction nucleotides: 13. The germline V gene encodes CDR1 SGHRS and CDR2 YFSETQ. This CDR3 reads CASSWGDAGAKNEQFF. The CDR3 region has the DNA TGCGCCAGCAGCTGGGGGGACGCGGGAGCGAAGAATGAGCAGTTCTTC.

The chain carries TRBV5-1 and TRBJ2-1, with 12 bases fitting TRBD2. The trim removed 4 bases at V and 6 bases at J, leaving 8 bases unmatched. Germline CDR1 SGHRS, CDR2 YFSETQ. The CDR3 has 16 amino acids. The CDR3 region has the DNA TGCGCCAGCAGCCACCAGGCTAGCGGGAGGGGCAATGAGCAGTTCTTC. Protein sequence: CASSHQASGRGNEQFF.

V is TRBV29-1 and J is TRBJ1-2; D gene uncertain. This CDR3 has 14 residues. Trimming stripped 6 bases from V and 4 bases from J, with 18 bases between. The V gene's germline CDR1 is SQVTM and CDR2 ANQGSEA. The CDR3 DNA reads as TGCAGCGTCTCTTTCGGAACAGACCCCTATGGCTACACCTTC. Its protein product is CSVSFGTDPYGYTF.

This clone was observed once. The gene calls are TRBV1 and TRBJ1-4; no DNA check was done on the table's D call, TRBD1. TRBV1 is labeled a pseudogene. This CDR3 has 15 amino acids. The DNA of the CDR3 is TGCACCAGCAGCCAAGATTGGGACAGAAATGAAAAACTGTTTTTT. As protein: CTSSQDWDRNEKLFF.

J is TRBJ2-3 and V is TRBV19, with 13 bases fitting TRBD2. Germline V CDR1 and CDR2: LNHDA, SQIVND (reference sequence). The CDR3 has 15 residues. Trimming took 5 bases from V and 5 from J; bases not matched to a gene: 4. The CDR3 spells CASSPRLAGGDTQYF. CDR3 coding DNA: TGTGCCAGTAGTCCCCGACTAGCGGGAGGAGATACGCAGTATTTT.

The chain couples TRBV3-1 (or the pseudogene TRBV3-2) to TRBJ2-1; D is ambiguous. The CDR3 is 11 amino acids. Germline V gene data show CDR1 as LGHDT and CDR2 as YNNKEL (reference sequence). Trimming took 0 bases from V and 12 from J, leaving 6 bases between them. The CDR3 DNA reads TGTGCCAGCAGCCAAGATTTTAGGCAGTTCTTC. Translating gives CASSQDFRQFF.

The CDR3: CASKTTGTGKWGYTF. The CDR3 nucleotides read TGTGCCAGCAAAACGACCGGGACAGGGAAATGGGGCTACACCTTC. The rearrangement joins TRBV28 to TRBJ1-2, with 9 bases identical to TRBD1. Germline V gene sequence: CDR1 MDHEN, CDR2 SYDVKM. This CDR3 has 15 residues. Trimming at V came to 7 bases and at J to 8 bases, leaving 14 bases not matched to a gene.

This clone turned up a few times. The V gene is TRBV19, the J gene TRBJ1-2; TRBD1 aligns across 7 bases. With 6 bases clipped from V and 0 bases from J, the junction kept 1 base outside the gene matches. Germline CDR1 LNHDA, CDR2 SQIVND (reference sequence). The CDR3 consists of 13 residues. The CDR3 loop is CASRTGTNYGYTF. In DNA form, the CDR3 reads TGTGCCAGTAGGACAGGGACTAACTATGGCTACACCTTC.

The chain has TRBV7-2 and TRBJ2-7; the match to TRBD2 covers 10 bases. Per the germline V gene, CDR1 is SGHTA and CDR2 is FQGNSA. This CDR3 is built from 15 residues. V was clipped by 1 base and J by 4 bases; unmatched bases: 4. The CDR3 DNA follows: TGTGCCAGCAGCTTAGTAACTAGCGGGGTATACGAGCAGTACTTC. This translates into CASSLVTSGVYEQYF. The full variable domain, its missing parts supplied by reference TRBV7-2 and TRBJ2-7, is GAGVSQSPSNKVTEKGKDVELRCDPISGHTALYWYRQSLGQGLEFLIYFQGNSAPDKSGLPSDRFSAERTGGSVSTLTIQRTQQEDSAVYLCASSLVTSGVYEQYFGPGTRLTVT.

The chain joins TRBV3-1 (or the pseudogene TRBV3-2) to TRBJ1-1; TRBD1 matches 8 bases. Trimming took 2 bases from V and 0 from J; bases not matched to a gene: 11. In germline, CDR1 is LGHDT, CDR2 YNNKEL (reference sequence). CDR3 length: 18 amino acids. The CDR3 is CASSQHLRGRGMNTEAFF. The CDR3 region has the DNA TGTGCCAGCAGCCAACACCTCAGGGGGCGCGGAATGAACACTGAAGCTTTCTTT.

J is TRBJ1-3 and V is TRBV11-1; 8 bases align to TRBD1. V shed 3 bases and J 3 bases; nucleotides not matched to a gene: 7. Per germline, CDR1 SGHAT and CDR2 FQDESV (reference sequence). The CDR3 has 16 residues. This CDR3 is CASSFGQGRGGNTIYF. DNA of the CDR3: TGTGCCAGCAGCTTCGGACAGGGCCGAGGTGGAAACACCATATATTTT.

The chain uses TRBV6-1 and TRBJ1-1; 8 positions agree with TRBD1. In germline, CDR1 is MNHNS, CDR2 SASEGT. V lost 4 bases and J lost 10; bases outside the gene matches: 23. The CDR3 consists of 18 residues. The CDR3 DNA follows: TGTGCCAGCAGTGGGGCCGCGACAGGGGTTGTAGGGTCCCAAGGAGCTTTCTTT. It encodes CASSGAATGVVGSQGAFF.

V and J are TRBV5-1 and TRBJ2-7; TRBD1 matches 7 bases. This CDR3 is 15 amino acids long. Germline lookup yields CDR1 SGHRS and CDR2 YFSETQ. V lost 4 bases to trimming and J lost 5 bases; unmatched junction nucleotides: 12. The CDR3 bases are TGCGCCAGCAGCCCCGGACAGGTCCCCGGCCACGAGCAGTACTTC. Its protein product is CASSPGQVPGHEQYF.

The J gene is TRBJ1-4, the V gene TRBV5-1, with 7 bases that match TRBD1. The trim removed 5 bases at V and 0 bases at J, leaving 1 base unmatched. This CDR3 is built from 14 residues. CDR1 and CDR2 (germline): SGHRS, YFSETQ. The CDR3 protein is CASSQGATNEKLFF. CDR3 bases: TGCGCCAGCAGTCAGGGGGCAACTAATGAAAAACTGTTTTTT.

The chain combines TRBV19 with TRBJ2-7; TRBD1 agrees at 10 bases. Per germline, CDR1 LNHDA and CDR2 SQIVND (reference sequence). The CDR3 loop spans 14 amino acids. Trimming at V came to 6 bases and at J to 0 bases, leaving 2 bases not matched to a gene. CDR3 nucleotide sequence: TGTGCCAGTAGGGACAGGGGGACCTCCTACGAGCAGTACTTC. Translated, it gives CASRDRGTSYEQYF.

This clone has a single count. The chain couples TRBV2 to TRBJ1-2; 10 nucleotides align to TRBD1. CDR3 length: 13 residues. Per the germline V gene, CDR1 is SNHLY and CDR2 is FYNNEI. Germline trimming cut 7 bases from V and 8 bases from J; bases unmatched to any gene: 7. The CDR3 DNA reads as TGTGCCAGCACCTGGGGACAGGGGCGAGGCTACACCTTC. Protein: CASTWGQGRGYTF.

V is TRBV7-6 and J is TRBJ1-2, with 12 bases lining up with TRBD1. The CDR3 length is 15 residues. The V segment lost 5 bases and the J segment 3 bases; nucleotides outside the gene matches: 4. Looked up from germline, CDR1 is SGHVS and CDR2 is FNYEAQ. The CDR3 DNA reads as TGTGCCAGCAGCCCGGGGACAGGGGGCGACTATGGCTACACCTTC. This sequence encodes CASSPGTGGDYGYTF.

This chain connects TRBV5-5 to TRBJ1-4; 10 bases agree with TRBD1. CDR3 length equals 15 residues. Germline loops: CDR1 SGHKS, CDR2 YYEKEE (reference sequence). Trimming removed 3 bases from V and 8 bases from J; junction bases left unmatched: 7. For the CDR3, the DNA is TGTGCCAGCAGCTGGGGGGACAGGGGCGAAGAAAAACTGTTTTTT. Translated: CASSWGDRGEEKLFF.